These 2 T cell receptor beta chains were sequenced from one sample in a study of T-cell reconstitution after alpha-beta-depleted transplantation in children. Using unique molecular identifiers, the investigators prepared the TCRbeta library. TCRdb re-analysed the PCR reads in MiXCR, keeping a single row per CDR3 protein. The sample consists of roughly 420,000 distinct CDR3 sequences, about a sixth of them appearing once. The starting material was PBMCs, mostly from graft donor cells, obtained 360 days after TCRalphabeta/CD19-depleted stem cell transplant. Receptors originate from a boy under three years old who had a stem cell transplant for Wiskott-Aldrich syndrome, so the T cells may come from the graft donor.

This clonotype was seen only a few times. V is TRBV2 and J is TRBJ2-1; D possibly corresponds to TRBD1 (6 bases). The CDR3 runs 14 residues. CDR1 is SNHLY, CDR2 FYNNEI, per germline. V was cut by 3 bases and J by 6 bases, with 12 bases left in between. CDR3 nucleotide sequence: TGTGCCAGCAGTGAGAGCAGGGGTGTCAATGAGCAGTTCTTC. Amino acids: CASSESRGVNEQFF.

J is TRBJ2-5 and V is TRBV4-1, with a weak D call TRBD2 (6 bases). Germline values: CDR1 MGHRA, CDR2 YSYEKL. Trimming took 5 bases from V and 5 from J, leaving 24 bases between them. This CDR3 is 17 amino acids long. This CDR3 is CASSSTGGGRLLETQYF. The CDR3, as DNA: TGCGCCAGCAGCTCTACCGGTGGGGGGAGACTTCTGGAGACCCAGTACTTC.